Following are 28 T cell receptor beta chains from one sample sequenced in a study of blood T cell repertoires in COVID-19. Clones were sequenced by immunoSEQ multiplex PCR, and TCRdb holds only the in-frame ones, with some missing. The sample shows over 65,000 clones, 75% to 90% of them seen only once. The sample was peripheral blood. The receptors shown here come from a man at least 80 years old with COVID-19, enrolled during active disease.

This clone was counted between two and nine times. The J gene is TRBJ1-2, the V gene TRBV20-1, with D perhaps TRBD1 (5 bases). CDR1 is DFQATT, CDR2 SNEGSKA, per germline (reference sequence). The CDR3 is 13 residues long. V dropped 3 bases and J dropped 5 bases, with 13 bases sitting between them. Written as DNA, the CDR3 is TGCAGTGCTAGTGCGGGACTCCAATATGGCTACACCTTC. This codes for CSASAGLQYGYTF.

The chain carries TRBV13 and TRBJ1-5; weak D call: TRBD1 (5 bases). Trimming took off 2 bases at V and 2 bases at J, with 7 bases between the two ends. CDR3 length equals 14 residues. In germline, CDR1 is PRHDT, CDR2 FYEKMQ (reference sequence). The CDR3 DNA reads as TGTGCCAGCAGCTTACGGGGGGGCAATCAGCCCCAGCATTTT. Translated: CASSLRGGNQPQHF.

The V and J genes are TRBV3-1 (or the pseudogene TRBV3-2) and TRBJ1-1; no reliable D call. V lost 2 bases, J lost 4 bases, and 8 bases lay in between. This CDR3 comprises 13 residues. The germline CDR1 and CDR2 sequences are LGHDT and YNNKEL (reference sequence). The CDR3 nucleotides are TGTGCCAGCAGCCAACTCACCGGCACTGAAGCTTTCTTT. This translates into CASSQLTGTEAFF.

This clone came up once. A read error is possible here, since a much larger clone lies one base away. The chain uses TRBV7-3 and TRBJ1-2, with D maybe TRBD1 (5 bases). Germline V lookup: CDR1 SGHTA, CDR2 FQGTGA. This CDR3 is built from 13 residues. The CDR3 nucleotides are TGTGCCAGCGGCTTGGGTCCAGGGTATGGCTACACCTTC. Its protein product is CASGLGPGYGYTF.

V gene TRBV5-6 combines with J gene TRBJ1-4; the D gene is possibly TRBD1 (5 bases). Trimming cost V 3 bases and J 7 bases, with 13 bases left between them. The CDR3 is made up of 14 amino acids. Per the germline V gene, CDR1 is SGHDT and CDR2 is YYEEEE. The DNA of the CDR3 is TGTGCCAGCAGCTATGTTACAGGCCTTGAAAAACTGTTTTTT. Protein product: CASSYVTGLEKLFF.

V is TRBV7-3 and J is TRBJ2-3, with TRBD2 identical over 8 bases. The germline gives CDR1 SGHTA, CDR2 FQGTGA. CDR3 length: 14 amino acids. V was pared by 9 bases and J by 5 bases, with 10 bases of the junction left unmatched. The CDR3 loop is CASQGAGVGDTQYF. The CDR3 DNA sequence: TGTGCCAGTCAGGGAGCGGGGGTGGGAGATACGCAGTATTTT.

The rearrangement joins TRBV19 to TRBJ1-5; D is undetermined. The CDR3 loop spans 14 amino acids. The ends were cut back, 0 bases at V and 4 bases at J, with 7 bases in the middle. Germline CDR1 and CDR2: LNHDA and SQIVND (reference sequence). The CDR3 bases are TGTGCCAGTAGTATAGAATCGGGTAATCAGCCCCAGCATTTT. Translation gives CASSIESGNQPQHF. Full variable domain (missing parts from reference TRBV19 and TRBJ1-5): DGGITQSPKYLFRKEGQNVTLSCEQNLNHDAMYWYRQDPGQGLRLIYYSQIVNDFQKGDIAEGYSVSREKKESFPLTVTSAQKNPTAFYLCASSIESGNQPQHFGDGTRLSIL.

This chain uses TRBV5-6 with TRBJ2-7; 7 nucleotides line up with TRBD1. V was clipped by 4 bases and J by 4 bases; unmatched bases: 11. In germline, CDR1 is SGHDT, CDR2 YYEEEE. The CDR3 totals 15 residues. CDR3 coding DNA: TGTGCCAGCAGCCCGCCCGGGACAGACTTTTACGAGCAGTACTTC. This codes for CASSPPGTDFYEQYF.

This chain connects TRBV2 to TRBJ2-7; perhaps TRBD1 as D (6 bases). The CDR3 totals 15 residues. The ends were cut back, 6 bases at V and 1 base at J, with 16 bases in the middle. In germline, CDR1 is SNHLY, CDR2 FYNNEI. CDR3 sequence: CASRSGTGTSYEQYF. The CDR3 region has the DNA TGTGCCAGCAGGAGTGGAACAGGGACATCCTACGAGCAGTACTTC.

The chain carries TRBV6-6 and TRBJ1-5; unclear D gene. Germline V gene sequence: CDR1 MNHNY, CDR2 SVGAGI (reference sequence). The ends were cut back, 6 bases at V and 1 base at J, with 4 bases in the middle. This CDR3 region has 12 residues. The CDR3 here is CASSLSNQPQHF. The CDR3 DNA sequence: TGTGCCAGCAGCTTAAGCAATCAGCCCCAGCATTTT.

The chain carries TRBV6-2 or TRBV6-3 and TRBJ1-6; 8 positions agree with TRBD1. Germline CDR1 and CDR2: MNHEY and SVGEGT. V dropped 5 bases and J dropped 10; count of bases not matched to a gene: 4. The CDR3 covers 13 residues. The CDR3 protein is CASSHRGFSPLHF. The CDR3, as DNA: TGTGCCAGCAGTCACAGGGGGTTCTCACCCCTCCACTTT.

The chain has TRBV6-1 and TRBJ1-3; D remains unclear. The V end was cut by 2 bases, the J end by 2 bases, with 4 bases between. There are 13 residues in the CDR3. Germline V gene lookup returns CDR1 MNHNS and CDR2 SASEGT. The CDR3 protein is CASSEQAGNTIYF. Here the CDR3 DNA reads TGTGCCAGCAGTGAACAGGCTGGAAACACCATATATTTT.

The chain carries TRBV27 and TRBJ1-4; TRBD1 aligns across 7 bases. Germline V gene data show CDR1 as MNHEY and CDR2 as SMNVEV (reference sequence). The CDR3 is 14 residues long. The trim removed 8 bases at V and 1 base at J, leaving 4 bases unmatched. DNA for the CDR3: TGTGCCAGCCGCCAGGGGGTAACTAATGAAAAACTGTTTTTT. The encoded protein is CASRQGVTNEKLFF.

This clone was recorded a few times. The gene calls are TRBV19 and TRBJ1-1; a possible D gene is TRBD1 (5 bases). Germline V gene data show CDR1 as LNHDA and CDR2 as SQIVND (reference sequence). V dropped 6 bases and J dropped 0 bases, with 17 bases sitting between them. The CDR3 is 16 amino acids. The CDR3 DNA reads TGTGCCAGTAGATCACCTCTCAGGGCCATGAACACTGAAGCTTTCTTT. This gives the protein CASRSPLRAMNTEAFF.

This chain links TRBV7-9 with TRBJ1-1; possible D gene TRBD1, 6 bases. The CDR3 loop spans 16 amino acids. Germline assignment: CDR1 SEHNR and CDR2 FQNEAQ (reference sequence). V was clipped by 1 base and J by 1 base, with 13 bases between them. In DNA form, the CDR3 reads TGTGCCAGCAGCTTAGGGTGGCAGGGGAGGAACACTGAAGCTTTCTTT. It yields the protein CASSLGWQGRNTEAFF. The whole variable domain, remainder taken from reference TRBV7-9 and TRBJ1-1, is DTGVSQNPRHKITKRGQNVTFRCDPISEHNRLYWYRQTLGQGPEFLTYFQNEAQLEKSRLLSDRFSAERPKGSFSTLEIQRTEQGDSAMYLCASSLGWQGRNTEAFFGQGTRLTVV.

The chain carries TRBV18 and TRBJ1-5; 9 bases line up with TRBD1. The CDR3 is 13 amino acids. Germline trimming cut 8 bases from V and 7 bases from J; bases unmatched to any gene: 6. CDR1 is KGHSH, CDR2 LQKENI, per germline. This CDR3 reads CASTGQGNQPQHF. In DNA, the CDR3 is TGTGCCAGCACTGGACAGGGGAACCAGCCCCAGCATTTT.

The chain couples TRBV6-2 or TRBV6-3 to TRBJ1-5, with a tentative D call TRBD1 (5 bases). From germline, CDR1 is MNHEY and CDR2 SVGEGT. Between the trimmed V and J ends, which lost 6 bases and 2 bases, there was a span of 14 bases. This CDR3 region has 15 residues. The CDR3 spells CASSSPGVGNQPQHF. The CDR3 bases are TGTGCCAGCAGCTCCCCGGGGGTGGGCAATCAGCCCCAGCATTTT.

The chain has TRBV7-2 and TRBJ2-1; tentatively, D is TRBD2 (5 bases). Per germline, CDR1 SGHTA and CDR2 FQGNSA. V lost 5 bases and J 4 bases, leaving 15 bases between the germline ends. This CDR3 spans 15 amino acids. In DNA, the CDR3 is TGTGCCAGCAGCCCTAACGCGGGCCTTTACAATGAGCAGTTCTTC. Translated: CASSPNAGLYNEQFF.

The chain uses TRBV5-1 and TRBJ2-3, with TRBD2 identical over 10 bases. Losses at the gene ends were 3 bases for V and 5 bases for J; bases not matched to a gene: 6. The CDR3 runs 15 residues. The germline V gene encodes CDR1 SGHRS and CDR2 YFSETQ. The CDR3: CASSSGLAFGDTQYF. As DNA, the CDR3 is TGCGCCAGCAGCTCGGGACTAGCGTTCGGAGATACGCAGTATTTT.

The chain uses TRBV9 and TRBJ2-1; 7 bases line up with TRBD2. Germline CDR1 reads SGDLS; CDR2 reads YYNGEE. The CDR3 sequence is 15 residues long. With V trimmed by 0 bases and J by 1 base, 1 base remained unmatched. The DNA of the CDR3 is TGTGCCAGCAGCGTAGGGCGGGGGTCCTACAATGAGCAGTTCTTC. It codes for CASSVGRGSYNEQFF.

This chain connects TRBV5-1 to TRBJ2-3; D is perhaps TRBD1 (6 bases). CDR3 length: 15 amino acids. V lost 4 bases and J lost 0, with 12 bases in between. The germline V gene has CDR1 SGHRS and CDR2 YFSETQ. The CDR3: CASSMADSSTDTQYF. CDR3 nucleotides: TGCGCCAGCAGCATGGCGGACAGTAGCACAGATACGCAGTATTTT.

The chain is built from TRBV21-1 and TRBJ2-5; TRBD2, the table's D call, lacks a check against the DNA. TRBV21-1 is termed a pseudogene. The CDR3 has 17 amino acids. The CDR3 reads CASSKCRLAGVQETQYF. The CDR3, as DNA: TGTGCCAGCAGCAAATGTCGCCTAGCGGGGGTCCAAGAGACCCAGTACTTC.

V and J are TRBV21-1 and TRBJ2-7; the D call of TRBD1 is as the table states it, not checked on the DNA. TRBV21-1 has pseudogene status. The CDR3 is made up of 14 amino acids. The CDR3 loop reads CASSCYDRAYEQYF. The CDR3 DNA follows: TGTGCCAGCAGCTGTTATGACAGGGCCTACGAGCAGTACTTC.

The gene calls are TRBV24-1 and TRBJ2-3; D is ambiguous. Germline V gene sequence: CDR1 KGHDR, CDR2 SFDVKD. The CDR3 has 14 residues. Trimming shortened V by 0 bases and J by 4 bases, and 7 bases separated the two germline ends. The CDR3 DNA follows: TGTGCCACCAGTGATTTGCACCGGTCAGATACGCAGTATTTT. It translates to CATSDLHRSDTQYF.

V gene TRBV19 combines with J gene TRBJ2-7; 8 positions match TRBD1. V was clipped by 2 bases and J by 7 bases; unmatched bases: 7. CDR1 is LNHDA and CDR2 is SQIVND in the germline V gene (reference sequence). This CDR3 contains 14 residues. DNA for the CDR3: TGTGCCAGTAGTATAACCCAGGGGGCGCGTGAGCAGTACTTC. Amino acid sequence: CASSITQGAREQYF.

The rearrangement uses TRBV4-1 and TRBJ1-3; 7 positions agree with TRBD1. The V gene end was trimmed by 2 bases and the J gene end by 0 bases; junction bases not matched to a gene: 10. This CDR3 has 18 residues. Germline V gene lookup returns CDR1 MGHRA and CDR2 YSYEKL. In nucleotides, the CDR3 is TGCGCCAGCAGCCAACTATGGACAGGACCGGTCTCTGGAAACACCATATATTTT. Protein product: CASSQLWTGPVSGNTIYF.

This clone appeared a single time. CDR3 nucleotides: TGTGCCAGCAGACAGGGGGCATTGGACACCGGGGAGCTGTTTTTT. Encoded protein: CASRQGALDTGELFF. The chain couples TRBV7-8 to TRBJ2-2, with 9 bases lining up with TRBD1. The V gene's germline CDR1 is SGHVS and CDR2 FQNEAQ. This CDR3 is built from 15 residues. Trimming removed 6 bases from V and 3 bases from J; junction bases left unmatched: 5.

This chain joins TRBV5-1 and TRBJ2-7; 15 nucleotides agree with TRBD2. Looked up from germline, CDR1 is SGHRS and CDR2 is YFSETQ. The V gene end was trimmed by 3 bases and the J gene end by 0 bases; junction bases not matched to a gene: 1. This CDR3 is 16 amino acids long. The CDR3 loop is CASSWGLAGGSYEQYF. In nucleotides, the CDR3 is TGCGCCAGCAGCTGGGGACTAGCGGGGGGCTCCTACGAGCAGTACTTC. The variable domain in full, completed from reference TRBV5-1 and TRBJ2-7, reads KAGVTQTPRYLIKTRGQQVTLSCSPISGHRSVSWYQQTPGQGLQFLFEYFSETQRNKGNFPGRFSGRQFSNSRSEMNVSTLELGDSALYLCASSWGLAGGSYEQYFGPGTRLTVT.